This T cell receptor beta chain appears in the sequencing data of a study of Graves' ophthalmopathy and Graves' hyperthyroidism. A remark on this clonotype: Its cognate antigen is unknown.

Study-wide results and limits: Thyroid clonotypes that were expanded above 0.001 frequency mostly also appeared in blood.

The authors amplified TCR beta CDR3 regions from RNA transcripts. First-round RT-PCR relied on HTBI primers, and a second-round multiplex PCR came next. TCRdb reprocessed the multiplex PCR reads via MiXCR and lists one record per CDR3 protein. The sample holds approximately 500,000 distinct CDR3 sequences; around 14% are singletons and the top ten take 9.5% to 10%. Presentation of ophthalmopathy in the donors involved moderate-to-severe activity, CAS ≥3, NOSPECS ≥4 and a duration under 3 months. Other autoimmune diseases, uncontrolled infections, pregnancy or lactation ruled patients out of participation. Trimming removed 0 bases from V and 6 bases from J, with 8 bases in between. The V gene's germline CDR1 is MNHEY and CDR2 SVGAGI. The CDR3 covers 14 residues.

This clonotype was sampled from a woman aged 25 to 39 with Graves' ophthalmopathy. The rearrangement uses TRBV6-5 and TRBJ2-2; D not certain. Sequencing was carried out using blood. The CDR3 loop reads CASSYSVIAGELFF. CDR3 coding DNA: TGTGCCAGCAGTTACTCGGTTATCGCCGGGGAGCTGTTTTTT.